This T cell receptor beta chain derives from a study of blood T cell repertoires in COVID-19. Across the study: Sites across the United States, Italy and Spain contributed samples from acute and convalescent COVID-19. T cells, B-cell-depleted T cells, or PBMCs provided the cDNA or gDNA that served as material.

Authors' methods: Reference gene primer amplification in the assay estimated nucleated cell counts. Using immunoSEQ multiplex PCR, the repertoire was profiled, and TCRdb retains in-frame clones only, with some absent. The DNA was the basis for D and trimming; V, J and clone size are from that table. The profile shows tens of thousands of clones, 87% of them singletons. Specimen: peripheral blood. This receptor was taken from a human donor in a cohort sampled during active COVID-19.

The CDR3 DNA is TGTGCCAGCAGCTTAGAGCTAGCGGCAGATGGAGATACGCAGTATTTT. Translating it yields CASSLELAADGDTQYF. The rearrangement links TRBV7-2 to TRBJ2-3; 7 bases map to TRBD2. The CDR3 is 16 amino acids. Germline-derived CDR1 and CDR2 are SGHTA and FQGNSA. With 1 base clipped from V and 5 bases from J, the junction kept 9 bases outside the gene matches.